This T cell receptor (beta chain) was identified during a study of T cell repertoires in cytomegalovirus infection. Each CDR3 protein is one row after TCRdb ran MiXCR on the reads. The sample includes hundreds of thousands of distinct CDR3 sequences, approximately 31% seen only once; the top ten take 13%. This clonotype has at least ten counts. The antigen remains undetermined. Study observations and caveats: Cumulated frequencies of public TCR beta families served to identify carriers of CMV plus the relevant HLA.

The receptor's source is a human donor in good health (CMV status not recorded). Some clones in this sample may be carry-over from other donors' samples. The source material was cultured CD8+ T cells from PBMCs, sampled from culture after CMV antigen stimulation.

DNA of the CDR3: TGTGCCAGCAGCCATCCCACCGGGCCGACCTACGAGCAGTACTTC. As protein: CASSHPTGPTYEQYF. The chain couples TRBV7-2 to TRBJ2-7; D ambiguous. This CDR3 spans 15 amino acids. V was trimmed by 5 bases and J by 2 bases, leaving 16 bases between them. Germline lookup yields CDR1 SGHTA and CDR2 FQGNSA.